One and the same sample provided the 21 T cell receptor beta chains below, sequenced in a study of CD8+CD57+ T cells in acquired aplastic anemia. Genomic DNA served as template for TCR beta VDJ and CDR3 profiling. TCRdb processed the reads anew with MiXCR; each CDR3 protein has one entry. The sample consists of 200,000 to 250,000 distinct CDR3 sequences, approximately 65% of them appearing once. An expansion of CD8+CD57+ cells by flow cytometry had been shown in patients chosen for sequencing. The specimen sequenced was sorted CD4+, CD8+, or CD8+CD57+ T cells (not recorded which) from PBMCs. These receptors originate from a human donor with aplastic anemia.

This clonotype was seen a few times. This chain joins TRBV5-4 and TRBJ2-5; D possibly corresponds to TRBD2 (6 bases). The CDR3 is 14 residues long. V lost 1 base and J 3 bases, leaving 10 bases between the germline ends. Looked up from germline, CDR1 is SGHNT and CDR2 is YYREEE (reference sequence). DNA for the CDR3: TGTGCCAGCAGCTTGCTTAGCGGTAAAGAGACCCAGTACTTC. This gives the protein CASSLLSGKETQYF.

This clonotype was detected only a few times. The chain combines TRBV10-3 with TRBJ1-1; 8 positions agree with TRBD1. This CDR3 has 13 residues. With 8 bases clipped from V and 4 bases from J, the junction kept 6 bases outside the gene matches. In germline, CDR1 is ENHRY, CDR2 SYGVKD. DNA of the CDR3: TGTGCCATCGGCACAGGGGGAATCACTGAAGCTTTCTTT. Translation gives CAIGTGGITEAFF.

The chain joins TRBV15 to TRBJ2-7, with D maybe TRBD2 (7 bases). The CDR3 is 16 residues long. From germline, CDR1 is LNHNV and CDR2 YYDKDF (reference sequence). V was shortened by 0 bases and J by 7 bases, with 19 bases between the two germline ends. The CDR3 reads CATSRDQGGGGWEQYF. The DNA of the CDR3 is TGTGCCACCAGCAGAGATCAAGGTGGGGGGGGCTGGGAGCAGTACTTC.

The rearrangement links TRBV6-2 or TRBV6-3 to TRBJ2-5; 7 nucleotides line up with TRBD1. J was trimmed by 5 bases and V by 2 bases; bases with no gene match: 2. The CDR3 totals 13 residues. Germline assignment: CDR1 MNHEY and CDR2 SVGEGT. The CDR3 nucleotides read TGTGCCAGCAGTTACGACAGGGTTGAGACCCAGTACTTC. It encodes CASSYDRVETQYF.

The V gene is TRBV7-7, the J gene TRBJ2-1, with 15 bases that match TRBD2. The CDR3 is 14 amino acids. Trimming at V came to 5 bases and at J to 12 bases, leaving 5 bases not matched to a gene. The germline CDR1 and CDR2 sequences are SSHAT and FNYEAQ (reference sequence). The CDR3 is CASSVGLAGGGQFF. As DNA, the CDR3 is TGTGCCAGCAGCGTGGGACTAGCGGGGGGAGGGCAGTTCTTC. Variable domain in full (rest from reference TRBV7-7 and TRBJ2-1): GAGVSQSPRYKVTKRGQDVTLRCDPISSHATLYWYQQALGQGPEFLTYFNYEAQPDKSGLPSDRFSAERPEGSISTLTIQRTEQRDSAMYRCASSVGLAGGGQFFGPGTRLTVL.

The chain is built from TRBV19 and TRBJ1-4, with D possibly matching TRBD1 (6 bases). From germline, CDR1 is LNHDA and CDR2 SQIVND (reference sequence). Trimming pared 7 bases from V and 8 bases from J, leaving 14 bases between. The CDR3 has 13 residues. For the CDR3, the DNA is TGTGCCAGTACCCTACTCAGGGGCGAAAAACTGTTTTTT. Translation gives CASTLLRGEKLFF.

CDR3 bases: TGTGCCACCGGTGGAGTGGCAGGCAATCAGCCCCAGCATTTT. Amino acids: CATGGVAGNQPQHF. This chain connects TRBV2 to TRBJ1-5; the D is unclear. Germline V gene data show CDR1 as SNHLY and CDR2 as FYNNEI. V lost 10 bases to trimming and J lost 2 bases, with 15 bases between them. The CDR3 runs 14 residues.

The CDR3 loop is CASSLVLVGTEAFF. The CDR3 DNA reads as TGTGCCAGCAGCTTAGTGCTGGTGGGCACTGAAGCTTTCTTT. V and J are TRBV7-2 and TRBJ1-1; D is undetermined. Trimming took off 1 base at V and 4 bases at J, with 10 bases between the two ends. This CDR3 has 14 amino acids. Per the germline V gene, CDR1 is SGHTA and CDR2 is FQGNSA.

The chain has TRBV15 and TRBJ1-2; no clear D gene. The V gene's germline CDR1 is LNHNV and CDR2 YYDKDF (reference sequence). The CDR3 is 14 residues long. Deletions cut 2 bases from V and 4 bases from J, with 11 bases between. The CDR3 reads CATSRPGMGYGYTF. CDR3 nucleotide sequence: TGTGCCACCAGCAGACCCGGAATGGGCTATGGCTACACCTTC.

This chain uses TRBV29-1 with TRBJ2-3; D unresolved. Germline V gene sequence: CDR1 SQVTM, CDR2 ANQGSEA. The CDR3 contains 12 residues. Trimming removed 1 base at V and 4 bases at J, with 6 bases between. CDR3 amino acids: CSVEVGADTQYF. Here the CDR3 DNA reads TGCAGCGTTGAAGTTGGGGCAGATACGCAGTATTTT.

The rearrangement links TRBV2 to TRBJ2-5; D remains unclear. This CDR3 comprises 12 residues. Trimming took 7 bases from V and 1 from J, leaving 7 bases between them. Germline CDR1 SNHLY, CDR2 FYNNEI. In nucleotides, the CDR3 is TGTGCCAGCAATGGGATCCAAGAGACCCAGTACTTC. Protein sequence: CASNGIQETQYF.

The rearrangement links TRBV9 to TRBJ2-7; either TRBD1 or TRBD2 may supply D (5 bases each). The CDR3 covers 14 residues. Germline V CDR1 and CDR2: SGDLS, YYNGEE. V shed 6 bases and J shed 6 bases, with 19 bases lying between them. CDR3 nucleotide sequence: TGTGCCAGCACCGACAGCGCCCGGGGCGGCGAGCAGTACTTC. Translation gives CASTDSARGGEQYF. The variable domain in full, with the rest retrieved from reference TRBV9 and TRBJ2-7, is DSGVTQTPKHLITATGQRVTLRCSPRSGDLSVYWYQQSLDQGLQFLIQYYNGEERAKGNILERFSAQQFPDLHSELNLSSLELGDSALYFCASTDSARGGEQYFGPGTRLTVT.

The CDR3 bases are TGTGCCAGCAGCGTAGAGGGTGGGGGCCAAGAGACCCAGTACTTC. The encoded protein is CASSVEGGGQETQYF. The V gene is TRBV9, the J gene TRBJ2-5; D is perhaps TRBD1 or TRBD2 (5 bases each). The germline V gene has CDR1 SGDLS and CDR2 YYNGEE. Deletions cut 0 bases from V and 1 base from J, with 10 bases between. The length of the CDR3 is 15 residues.

This rearrangement joins TRBV20-1 to TRBJ2-7, with TRBD2 identical over 9 bases. Germline V gene data show CDR1 as DFQATT and CDR2 as SNEGSKA (reference sequence). This CDR3 has 13 amino acids. After removal of 2 bases from V and 4 bases from J, the junction contained 3 bases not matched to a gene. The CDR3 reads CSARLAGAYEQYF. CDR3 coding DNA: TGCAGTGCTAGATTAGCGGGAGCTTACGAGCAGTACTTC.

The rearrangement uses TRBV20-1 and TRBJ2-5; 8 nucleotides align to TRBD2. Per germline, CDR1 DFQATT and CDR2 SNEGSKA (reference sequence). The ends lost 4 bases at V and 2 bases at J; junction bases unmatched: 6. The CDR3 runs 14 residues. This chain's CDR3 is CSAIQGLAQETQYF. DNA for the CDR3: TGCAGTGCTATACAAGGACTAGCACAAGAGACCCAGTACTTC.

This chain connects TRBV9 to TRBJ1-1; D gene unclear. Trimming left V 5 bases short and J 1 base short, with 15 bases between. CDR1 is SGDLS, CDR2 YYNGEE, per germline. CDR3 length equals 15 residues. CDR3 loop: CASRTGGWENTEAFF. For the CDR3, the DNA is TGTGCCAGCAGGACCGGCGGGTGGGAGAACACTGAAGCTTTCTTT.

A few counts support this clonotype. This chain connects TRBV20-1 to TRBJ1-5; 8 bases fit TRBD1. The germline V gene has CDR1 DFQATT and CDR2 SNEGSKA (reference sequence). CDR3 length: 16 residues. J gave up 2 bases and V 5 bases, and 11 bases lay outside the gene matches. DNA of the CDR3: TGCAGTGCTGCTAGACAGGGGTTAAGTGGCAATCAGCCCCAGCATTTT. Translated, it gives CSAARQGLSGNQPQHF.

J is TRBJ1-5 and V is TRBV24-1; no firm D call. V was clipped by 9 bases and J by 11 bases, with 13 bases between them. This CDR3 comprises 11 residues. Germline CDR1 reads KGHDR; CDR2 reads SFDVKD. The CDR3 DNA sequence: TGTGCCACCCGGGTCCAGCTTACCCAGCATTTT. Translation: CATRVQLTQHF.

There are many counts of this clonotype. The CDR3, as DNA: TGTGCCAGCAGCGTAGCGGGGGCGGGAGAGACCCAGTACTTC. Translating gives CASSVAGAGETQYF. The chain employs TRBV9 and TRBJ2-5; D assignment may be TRBD1 or TRBD2 (6 bases each). The CDR3 runs to 14 residues. Trimming removed 0 bases from V and 4 bases from J, with 10 bases in between. Germline CDR1 is SGDLS and CDR2 is YYNGEE.

The chain joins TRBV10-3 to TRBJ1-2; D possibly corresponds to TRBD1 (6 bases). Looked up from germline, CDR1 is ENHRY and CDR2 is SYGVKD. The V gene lost 6 bases and the J gene lost 3 bases, with 20 bases spanning the gap. The CDR3 runs 16 residues. CDR3 sequence: CAIRGTLPPADYGYTF. CDR3 DNA sequence: TGTGCCATCAGGGGGACACTTCCCCCGGCAGACTATGGCTACACCTTC.

The chain joins TRBV25-1 to TRBJ1-1, with a weak D call TRBD1 (6 bases). The CDR3 contains 13 residues. Trimming cost V 6 bases and J 4 bases, with 12 bases left between them. Germline CDR1 and CDR2: MGHDK and SYGVNS. In DNA, the CDR3 is TGTGCCAGCAGCGTTGGGGGGCGCACTGAAGCTTTCTTT. Its protein product is CASSVGGRTEAFF.